One sample yielded the 3 T cell receptor beta chains listed below, sequenced in a study of blood T cell repertoires in COVID-19. Only in-frame clones appear in the TCRdb table, and some are missing; sequencing was by immunoSEQ multiplex PCR. The sample carries some 250,000 clones, approximately 85% recorded once. Material: peripheral blood. The receptors stem from a woman aged 25 to 39 with acute or convalescent COVID-19.

The sample holds a few counts of this clone. The chain links TRBV10-1 to TRBJ2-7; D might be TRBD1 (5 bases). Germline V CDR1 and CDR2: WNHNN, SYGVQD (reference sequence). Between the trimmed V and J ends, which lost 5 bases and 2 bases, there was a span of 10 bases. The CDR3 has 13 amino acids. CDR3 in amino acids: CASSKGVPYEQYF. CDR3 in DNA: TGCGCCAGCAGTAAAGGGGTTCCCTACGAGCAGTACTTC.

CDR3 sequence reads: CASSQERTEGQPQHF. CDR3 coding DNA: TGCGCCAGCAGCCAAGAGAGAACTGAGGGCCAGCCCCAGCATTTT. The genes are TRBV4-1 and TRBJ1-5; D is undetermined. V was clipped by 0 bases and J by 7 bases, with 13 bases between them. The CDR3 covers 15 residues. Germline V gives CDR1 MGHRA, CDR2 YSYEKL.

The V call is TRBV2, the J call TRBJ2-7, with a weak D call TRBD1 (5 bases). Trimming pared 5 bases from V and 5 bases from J, leaving 10 bases between. The CDR3 spans 12 residues. The germline V gene encodes CDR1 SNHLY and CDR2 FYNNEI. The CDR3 is CASSSGYNEQYF. Here the CDR3 DNA reads TGTGCCAGCAGTTCAGGGTACAACGAGCAGTACTTC.